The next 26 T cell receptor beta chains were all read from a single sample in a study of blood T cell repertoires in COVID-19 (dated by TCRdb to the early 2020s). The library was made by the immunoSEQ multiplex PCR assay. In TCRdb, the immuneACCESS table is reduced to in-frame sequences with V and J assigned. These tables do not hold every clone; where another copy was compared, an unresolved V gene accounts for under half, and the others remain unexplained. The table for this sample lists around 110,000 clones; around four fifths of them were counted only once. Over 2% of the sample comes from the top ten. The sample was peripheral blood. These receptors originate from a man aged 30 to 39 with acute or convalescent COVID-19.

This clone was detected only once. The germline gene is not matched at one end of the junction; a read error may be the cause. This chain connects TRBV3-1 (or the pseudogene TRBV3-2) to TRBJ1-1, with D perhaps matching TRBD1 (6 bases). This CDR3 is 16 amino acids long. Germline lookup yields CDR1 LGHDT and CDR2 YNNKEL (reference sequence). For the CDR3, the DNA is TGTGCCAGCAGCCCCGCAGGGGTCGCCCTGAACGCTGAAGCTTTCTTT. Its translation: CASSPAGVALNAEAFF.

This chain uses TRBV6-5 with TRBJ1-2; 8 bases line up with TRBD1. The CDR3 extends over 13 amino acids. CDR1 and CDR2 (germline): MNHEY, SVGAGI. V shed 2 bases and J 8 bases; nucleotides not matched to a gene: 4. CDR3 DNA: TGTGCCAGCAGTTACGGACAGGGAGTAGGCTACACCTTC. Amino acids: CASSYGQGVGYTF.

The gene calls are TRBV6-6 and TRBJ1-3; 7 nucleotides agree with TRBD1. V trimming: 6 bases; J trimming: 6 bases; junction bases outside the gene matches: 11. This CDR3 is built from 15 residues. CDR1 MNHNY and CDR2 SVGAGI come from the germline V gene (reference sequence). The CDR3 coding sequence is TGTGCCAGCAGCCGACAGGGTCGAAGAGAAAACACCATATATTTT. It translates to CASSRQGRRENTIYF.

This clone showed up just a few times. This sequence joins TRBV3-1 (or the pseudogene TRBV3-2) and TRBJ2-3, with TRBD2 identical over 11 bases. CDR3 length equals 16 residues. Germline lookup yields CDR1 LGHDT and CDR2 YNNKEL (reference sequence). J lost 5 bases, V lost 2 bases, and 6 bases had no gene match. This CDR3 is CASSQYELAGGDTQYF. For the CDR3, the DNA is TGTGCCAGCAGCCAATATGAGCTAGCGGGAGGAGATACGCAGTATTTT.

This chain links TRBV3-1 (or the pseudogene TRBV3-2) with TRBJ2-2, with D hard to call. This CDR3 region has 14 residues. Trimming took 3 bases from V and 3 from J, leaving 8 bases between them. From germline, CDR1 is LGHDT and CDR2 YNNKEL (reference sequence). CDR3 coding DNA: TGTGCCAGCAGCCAGGCCTTTTACACCGGGGAGCTGTTTTTT. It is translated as CASSQAFYTGELFF.

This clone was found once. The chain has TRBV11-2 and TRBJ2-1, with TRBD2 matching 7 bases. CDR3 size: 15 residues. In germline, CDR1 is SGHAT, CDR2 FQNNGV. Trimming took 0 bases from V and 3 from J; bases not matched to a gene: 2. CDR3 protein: CASSLERESYNEQFF. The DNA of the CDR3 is TGTGCCAGCAGCTTAGAGCGGGAGAGCTACAATGAGCAGTTCTTC.

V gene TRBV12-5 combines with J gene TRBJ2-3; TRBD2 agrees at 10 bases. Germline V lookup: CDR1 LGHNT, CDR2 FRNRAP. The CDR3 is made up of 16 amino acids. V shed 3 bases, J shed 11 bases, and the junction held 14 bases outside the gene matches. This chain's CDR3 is CASGFPRGSGGFLQYF. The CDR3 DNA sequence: TGTGCTAGTGGTTTCCCGAGAGGTAGCGGGGGGTTCTTGCAGTATTTT.

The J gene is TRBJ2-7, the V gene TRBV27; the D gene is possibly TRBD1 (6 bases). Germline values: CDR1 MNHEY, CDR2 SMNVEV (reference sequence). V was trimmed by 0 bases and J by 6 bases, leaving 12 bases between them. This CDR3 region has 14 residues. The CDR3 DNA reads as TGTGCCAGCAGTTTATCCCCACAGGGCCCCGAGCAGTACGTC. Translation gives CASSLSPQGPEQYV.

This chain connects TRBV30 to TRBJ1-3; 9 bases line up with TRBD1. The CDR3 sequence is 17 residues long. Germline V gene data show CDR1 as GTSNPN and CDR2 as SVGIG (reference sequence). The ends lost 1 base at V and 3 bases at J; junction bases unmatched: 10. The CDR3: CAWSASGTGYNGNTIYF. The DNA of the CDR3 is TGTGCCTGGAGTGCTTCGGGGACAGGGTATAATGGAAACACCATATATTTT.

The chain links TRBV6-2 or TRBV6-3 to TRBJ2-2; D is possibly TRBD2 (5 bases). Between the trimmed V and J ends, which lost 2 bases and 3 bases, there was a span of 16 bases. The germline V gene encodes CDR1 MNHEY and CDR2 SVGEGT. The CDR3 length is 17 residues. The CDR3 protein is CASSYAARGVDTGELFF. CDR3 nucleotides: TGTGCCAGCAGTTACGCAGCCCGGGGAGTAGACACCGGGGAGCTGTTTTTT.

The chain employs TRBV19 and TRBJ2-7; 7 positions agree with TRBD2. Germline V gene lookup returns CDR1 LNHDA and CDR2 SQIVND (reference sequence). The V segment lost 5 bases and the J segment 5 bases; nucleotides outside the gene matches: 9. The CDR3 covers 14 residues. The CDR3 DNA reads TGTGCCAGTAGTGCCCGGGGACTATGGAACGAGCAGTACGTC. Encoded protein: CASSARGLWNEQYV.

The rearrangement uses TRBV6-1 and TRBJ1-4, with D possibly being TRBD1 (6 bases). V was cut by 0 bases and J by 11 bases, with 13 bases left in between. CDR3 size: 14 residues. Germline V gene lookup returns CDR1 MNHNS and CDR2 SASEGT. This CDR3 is CASSEATGGGKLFF. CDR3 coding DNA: TGTGCCAGCAGTGAAGCAACGGGGGGCGGGAAACTGTTTTTT.

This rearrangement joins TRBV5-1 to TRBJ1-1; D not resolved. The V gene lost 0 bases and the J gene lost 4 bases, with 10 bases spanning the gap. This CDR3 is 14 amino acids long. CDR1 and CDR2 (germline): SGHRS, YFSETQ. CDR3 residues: CASSLEGGSTEAFF. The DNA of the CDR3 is TGCGCCAGCAGCTTGGAAGGAGGTAGCACTGAAGCTTTCTTT.

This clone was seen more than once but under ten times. This CDR3 reads CASSYDRGRTEAFF. The CDR3 DNA sequence: TGTGCCAGTAGTTACGACAGGGGGAGGACTGAAGCTTTCTTT. The gene calls are TRBV19 and TRBJ1-1, with TRBD1 matching 9 bases. V lost 5 bases and J lost 5; bases outside the gene matches: 6. The V gene's germline CDR1 is LNHDA and CDR2 SQIVND (reference sequence). This CDR3 has 14 amino acids.

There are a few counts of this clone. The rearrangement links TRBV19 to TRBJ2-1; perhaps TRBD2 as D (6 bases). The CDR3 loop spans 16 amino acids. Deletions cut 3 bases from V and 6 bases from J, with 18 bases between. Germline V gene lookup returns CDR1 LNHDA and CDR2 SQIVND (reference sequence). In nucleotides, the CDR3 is TGTGCCAGTAGTATTTCCGGGACTCCCTACGGCAATGAGCAGTTCTTC. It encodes CASSISGTPYGNEQFF. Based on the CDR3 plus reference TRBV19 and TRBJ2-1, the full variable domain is DGGITQSPKYLFRKEGQNVTLSCEQNLNHDAMYWYRQDPGQGLRLIYYSQIVNDFQKGDIAEGYSVSREKKESFPLTVTSAQKNPTAFYLCASSISGTPYGNEQFFGPGTRLTVL.

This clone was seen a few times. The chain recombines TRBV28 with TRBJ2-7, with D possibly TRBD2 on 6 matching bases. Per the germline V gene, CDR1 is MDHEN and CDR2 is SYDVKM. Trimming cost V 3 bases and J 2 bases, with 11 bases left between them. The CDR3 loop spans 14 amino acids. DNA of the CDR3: TGTGCCAGCAGTTTGGGAGGAGTCCCCTACGAGCAGTACGTC. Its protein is CASSLGGVPYEQYV.

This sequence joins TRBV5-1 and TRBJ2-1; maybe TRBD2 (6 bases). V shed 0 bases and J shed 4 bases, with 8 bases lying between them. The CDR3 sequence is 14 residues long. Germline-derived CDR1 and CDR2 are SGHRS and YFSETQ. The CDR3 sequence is CASSLAGTYNEQFF. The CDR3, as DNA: TGCGCCAGCAGCTTGGCTGGGACTTACAATGAGCAGTTCTTC.

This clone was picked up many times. The CDR3: CASSQFNTDTQYF. The CDR3 region has the DNA TGTGCCAGCAGCCAATTTAACACAGATACGCAGTATTTT. This chain connects TRBV4-2 to TRBJ2-3; unclear D gene. The CDR3 is made up of 13 amino acids. Looked up from germline, CDR1 is LGHNA and CDR2 is YNFKEQ. Trimming took off 2 bases at V and 2 bases at J, with 5 bases between the two ends.

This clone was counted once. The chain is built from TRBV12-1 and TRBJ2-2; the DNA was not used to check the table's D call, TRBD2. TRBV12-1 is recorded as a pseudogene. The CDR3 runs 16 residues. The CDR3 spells CASSSYLAGNTGELFF. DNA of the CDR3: TGTGCCAGCAGCTCGTACCTAGCGGGGAACACCGGGGAGCTGTTTTTT.

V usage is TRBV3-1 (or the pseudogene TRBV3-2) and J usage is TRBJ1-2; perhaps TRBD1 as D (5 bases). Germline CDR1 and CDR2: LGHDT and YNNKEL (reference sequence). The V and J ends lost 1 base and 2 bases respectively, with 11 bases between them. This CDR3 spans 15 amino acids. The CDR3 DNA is TGTGCCAGCAGCCAAGGGAGGGGCCTAAACTATGGCTACACCTTC. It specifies CASSQGRGLNYGYTF.

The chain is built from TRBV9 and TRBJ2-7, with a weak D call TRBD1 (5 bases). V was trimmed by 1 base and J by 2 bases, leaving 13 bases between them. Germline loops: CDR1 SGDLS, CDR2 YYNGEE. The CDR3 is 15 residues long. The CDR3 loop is CASSVTDSSTYEQYF. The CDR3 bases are TGTGCCAGCAGCGTAACCGACAGCAGCACCTACGAGCAGTACTTC. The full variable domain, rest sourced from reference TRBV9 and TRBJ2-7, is DSGVTQTPKHLITATGQRVTLRCSPRSGDLSVYWYQQSLDQGLQFLIQYYNGEERAKGNILERFSAQQFPDLHSELNLSSLELGDSALYFCASSVTDSSTYEQYFGPGTRLTVT.

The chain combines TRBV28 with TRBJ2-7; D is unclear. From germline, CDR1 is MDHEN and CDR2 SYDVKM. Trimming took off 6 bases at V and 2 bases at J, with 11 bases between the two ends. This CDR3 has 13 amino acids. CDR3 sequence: CASSSDKTYEQYV. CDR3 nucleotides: TGTGCCAGCAGCTCCGACAAGACCTACGAGCAGTACGTC.

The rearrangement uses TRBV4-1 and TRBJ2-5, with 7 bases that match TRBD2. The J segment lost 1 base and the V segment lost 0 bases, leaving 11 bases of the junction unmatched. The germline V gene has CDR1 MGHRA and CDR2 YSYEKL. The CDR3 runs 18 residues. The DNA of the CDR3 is TGCGCCAGCAGCCAAGATGCTGGGGCGGGAGTAGGCCAAGAGACCCAGTACTTC. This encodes CASSQDAGAGVGQETQYF.

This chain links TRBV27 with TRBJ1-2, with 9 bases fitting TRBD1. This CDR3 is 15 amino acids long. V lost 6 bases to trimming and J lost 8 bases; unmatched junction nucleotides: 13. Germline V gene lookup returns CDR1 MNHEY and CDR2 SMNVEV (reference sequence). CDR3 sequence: CASRERDREALGYTF. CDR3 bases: TGTGCCAGCAGGGAGCGGGACAGGGAGGCGCTCGGCTACACCTTC.

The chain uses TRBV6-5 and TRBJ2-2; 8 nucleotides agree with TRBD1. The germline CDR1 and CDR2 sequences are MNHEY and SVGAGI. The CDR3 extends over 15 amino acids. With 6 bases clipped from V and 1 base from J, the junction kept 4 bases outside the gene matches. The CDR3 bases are TGTGCCAGCAGCTCCGGGACAGGGAACACCGGGGAGCTGTTTTTT. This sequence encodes CASSSGTGNTGELFF.

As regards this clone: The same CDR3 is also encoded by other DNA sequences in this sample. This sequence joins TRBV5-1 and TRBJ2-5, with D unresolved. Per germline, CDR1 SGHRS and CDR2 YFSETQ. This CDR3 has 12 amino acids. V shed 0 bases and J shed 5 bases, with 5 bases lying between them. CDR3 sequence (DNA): TGCGCCAGCAGCTTGGCTCAGGAGACCCAGTACTTC. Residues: CASSLAQETQYF.